This T cell receptor (beta chain) is drawn from a study of shared clonotypes between healthy human individuals. TCRdb's copy holds only in-frame clones and misses some; the assay was immunoSEQ multiplex PCR. The top ten hold under 0.15% of the sample, which has 2,500,000 or so clones, around 94% seen once. V shed 2 bases and J shed 1 base, with 12 bases lying between them. The germline V gene encodes CDR1 SNHLY and CDR2 FYNNEI. The CDR3 runs to 16 residues. The chain combines TRBV2 with TRBJ2-4; D gene uncertain. This clonotype was obtained from a man aged 18 to 30 in good health. Sequencing was performed on naive CD4+ T cells sorted from blood. Regarding subset: CD45RA+ positively selected. CDR3 in amino acids: CASSEQLFGAKNIQYF. Here the CDR3 DNA reads TGTGCCAGCAGTGAACAGTTGTTCGGGGCCAAAAACATTCAGTACTTC.